This is a list of T cell receptor beta chains from one sample in a study of lymphopenia after photon versus proton radiotherapy. Profiling relied on immunoSEQ multiplex PCR, and the TCRdb table lists in-frame clones only, not all of them. The data show 65,000 to 70,000 clones, approximately 91% seen once. Sequences were derived from peripheral blood, sampled from a patient treated with photon-based radiotherapy. These receptor sequences come from a woman aged 70-85 years with pancreatic cancer. The CDR3 runs from the conserved cysteine through the conserved F or W. A D gene is named only where the DNA matches it firmly. The size of a clone is reported for some rows only, either as once, few or many, or as a class for expanded clones.

TRBJ1-2	TRBV28	NA	TRBD1	TGTGCCAGCAGTATTGGACAGGGCAGCTATGGCTACACCTTC	CASSIGQGSYGYTF
TRBJ2-1	TRBV21-1	NA	NA	TGTGCCAGCAGCAAATCCTGGAACAACGAGTACAATGAGCAGTTCTTC	CASSKSWNNEYNEQFF
TRBJ1-2	TRBV6-5	NA	NA	TGTGCCAGCAGTTTCTCTACTAACTATGGCTACACCTTC	CASSFSTNYGYTF
TRBJ2-7	TRBV11-2	NA	TRBD2	TGTGCCAGCAGCCTCACTAGCGGGCAGACCTACGAGCAGTACTTC	CASSLTSGQTYEQYF
TRBJ1-3	TRBV7-9	once	TRBD1	TGTGCCAGCAGCAGTGCCGGGACAGGGGGAACCTCTGGAAACACCATATATTTT	CASSSAGTGGTSGNTIYF
TRBJ1-4	TRBV28	NA	TRBD1	TGTGCCAGCACTCCGATGAGGCGACAGGGAAATGAAAAACTGTTTTTT	CASTPMRRQGNEKLFF
TRBJ1-2	TRBV6-1	NA	NA	TGTGCCAGCAGTGAACCAGGGCGCTATGGCTACACCTTC	CASSEPGRYGYTF
TRBJ2-5	TRBV13	NA	TRBD1	TGTGCCAGCAGCCCGGACAGGGGGCAAGAGACCCAGTACTTC	CASSPDRGQETQYF
TRBJ2-2	TRBV7-6	NA	NA	TGTGCCAGCAGCTTAGGTTCCGGCGGGGAGCTGTTTTTT	CASSLGSGGELFF
TRBJ1-2	TRBV28	NA	NA	TGTGCCAGCAGTCTACAGAACAGGGTTGGGGTCTATGGCTACACCTTC	CASSLQNRVGVYGYTF
TRBJ2-7	TRBV21-1	NA	NA	TGTGCCAGCAGCAAAGAAAGGCGCGGGAGAGTAGCGGCTACTCCCTACGAGCAGTACTTC	CASSKERRGRVAATPYEQYF
TRBJ2-1	TRBV14	once	NA	TGTGCCAGCAGCCAAGACCCTAGATACAATGAGCAGTTCTTC	CASSQDPRYNEQFF
TRBJ2-7	TRBV14	NA	TRBD1	TGTGCCAGCAGCCAAGGCACAGGGGGCTCCTACGAGCAGTACTTC	CASSQGTGGSYEQYF
TRBJ2-7	TRBV5-1	NA	TRBD1	TGCGCCAGCAGCTTGTCTGTTGGACAGGGGATCTACGAGCAGTACTTC	CASSLSVGQGIYEQYF
TRBJ2-7	TRBV27	NA	TRBD1	TGTGCCAGCAGTTTATGGGACAGACCATACGAGCAGTACTTC	CASSLWDRPYEQYF
TRBJ2-3	TRBV2	NA	TRBD2	TGTGCCAGCAGTGAAGGGGGCGGGAGAAGGGATACGCAGTATTTT	CASSEGGGRRDTQYF
TRBJ2-7	TRBV7-2	NA	NA	TGTGCCAGCAGCTTTGACAGGAGCCCCGGATACGAGCAGTACTTC	CASSFDRSPGYEQYF
TRBJ2-7	TRBV19	NA	TRBD2	TGTGCCAGTAGTATCGGACTAGCGGGTAGCTACGAGCAGTACTTC	CASSIGLAGSYEQYF
TRBJ1-1	TRBV5-4	NA	NA	TGTGCCAGCAGCTTGGCGCGCAAGAACACTGAAGCTTTCTTT	CASSLARKNTEAFF
TRBJ2-7	TRBV11-3	NA	NA	TGTGCCAGCAGCTACGTTTCCGGACGAACCTACGAGCAGTACTTC	CASSYVSGRTYEQYF
TRBJ1-4	TRBV20-1	NA	NA	TGCAGTGCTGAGGCTAATGAAAAACTGTTTTTT	CSAEANEKLFF
TRBJ1-2	TRBV7-2	NA	TRBD1	TGTGCCAGCAGCCCGAGGACAGGGGAAGGGGGGATCTATGGCTACACCTTC	CASSPRTGEGGIYGYTF
TRBJ1-2	TRBV6-6	NA	NA	TGTGCCAGCAGAAATTCCGACCGAAACTATGGCTACACCTTC	CASRNSDRNYGYTF
TRBJ1-3	TRBV7-9	NA	NA	TGTGCCAGCAGCTTAGTACCCCCAGGAAACACCATATATTTT	CASSLVPPGNTIYF
TRBJ2-7	TRBV20-1	NA	NA	TGCAGTGCTGCCCTGATTTACGAGCAGTACTTC	CSAALIYEQYF
TRBJ2-5	TRBV6-6	few	NA	TGTGCCAGCAGTTACTCGATTGGGCTAGCACAAGAGACCCAGTACTTC	CASSYSIGLAQETQYF
TRBJ2-3	TRBV11-2	once	NA	TGTGCCAGCAGCTCAAGCACAGATACGCAGTATTTT	CASSSSTDTQYF
TRBJ1-2	TRBV14	NA	NA	TGTGCCAGCAGCCAAGATTTCCCAGCACTGAACTATGGCTACACCTTC	CASSQDFPALNYGYTF
TRBJ1-4	TRBV11-2	NA	NA	TGTGCCAGCAGCGAAACCGGGACGGATGAAAAACTGTTTTTT	CASSETGTDEKLFF
TRBJ2-5	TRBV28	NA	TRBD2	TGTGCCAGCACCAATAGCGGGATGGAGACCCAGTACTTC	CASTNSGMETQYF
TRBJ2-2	TRBV10-3	NA	NA	TGTGCCATCAGGGACTTTCAAAACACCGGGGAGCTGTTTTTT	CAIRDFQNTGELFF
TRBJ2-3	TRBV5-4	NA	NA	TGTGCCAGCAGCTTGGGGGGAGATACGCAGTATTTT	CASSLGGDTQYF
TRBJ1-3	TRBV2	NA	NA	TGTGCCAGCAGTCTTGGGAGCTCTGGAAACACCATATATTTT	CASSLGSSGNTIYF
TRBJ1-4	TRBV25-1	NA	TRBD1	TGTGCCAGCAGTGGCCCGGGACAGCCTACCCATGAAAAACTGTTTTTT	CASSGPGQPTHEKLFF
TRBJ2-1	TRBV6-5	NA	TRBD2	TGTGCCAGCAGCTTTAGCGGGAGAAGCAATGAGCAGTTCTTC	CASSFSGRSNEQFF
TRBJ2-1	TRBV21-1	NA	NA	TGTGCCAGCAACGAGGACGTGAGAAGCTCCTACAATGAGCAGTTCTTC	CASNEDVRSSYNEQFF
TRBJ2-5	TRBV18	NA	TRBD2	TGTGCCAGCTCACACGAAGCGGGAGCAGAGACCCAGTACTTC	CASSHEAGAETQYF
TRBJ2-5	TRBV5-1	NA	NA	TGCGCCAGCAGCTTGGTAAACTATCGGGAGACCCAGTACTTC	CASSLVNYRETQYF
TRBJ2-1	TRBV27	NA	TRBD2	TGTGCCAGCAGTTTATCGCTAGCGGGCATTAATGAGCAGTTCTTC	CASSLSLAGINEQFF
TRBJ2-7	TRBV9	NA	TRBD2	TGTGCCAGCAGCTCCGGGGGGGCCTACGAGCAGTACTTC	CASSSGGAYEQYF
TRBJ1-2	TRBV28	NA	NA	TGTGCCAGCAGTCCCTGGCGGTATGGCTACACCTTC	CASSPWRYGYTF